The TCR beta chain under discussion was sequenced for a study of T cells in Graves' hyperthyroidism and ophthalmopathy. The authors obtained PBMCs from about 9.5 ml of fresh peripheral blood. Authors of the study amplified TCR beta CDR3 regions from RNA transcripts. In the first-round RT-PCR of the TCR CDR3, the HTBI primer set was used. One entry per CDR3 protein, called by TCRdb with MiXCR from the multiplex PCR reads. The sample consists of some 550,000 distinct CDR3 sequences, about a sixth of them appearing once. With respect to this clonotype: The junction and the germline gene differ at one end; a read error may be behind it.

This CDR3 comprises 11 residues. Germline CDR1 reads LGHDT; CDR2 reads YNNKEL (reference sequence). This receptor was obtained from a woman aged 40 to 49 with Graves' ophthalmopathy. The V call is TRBV3-1, the J call TRBJ1-1, with 8 bases that match TRBD1. Sequenced: blood. CDR3 bases: TGTGCCAGCAGCACGACAGGGGAGGCTCTCTTT. This gives the protein CASSTTGEALF.